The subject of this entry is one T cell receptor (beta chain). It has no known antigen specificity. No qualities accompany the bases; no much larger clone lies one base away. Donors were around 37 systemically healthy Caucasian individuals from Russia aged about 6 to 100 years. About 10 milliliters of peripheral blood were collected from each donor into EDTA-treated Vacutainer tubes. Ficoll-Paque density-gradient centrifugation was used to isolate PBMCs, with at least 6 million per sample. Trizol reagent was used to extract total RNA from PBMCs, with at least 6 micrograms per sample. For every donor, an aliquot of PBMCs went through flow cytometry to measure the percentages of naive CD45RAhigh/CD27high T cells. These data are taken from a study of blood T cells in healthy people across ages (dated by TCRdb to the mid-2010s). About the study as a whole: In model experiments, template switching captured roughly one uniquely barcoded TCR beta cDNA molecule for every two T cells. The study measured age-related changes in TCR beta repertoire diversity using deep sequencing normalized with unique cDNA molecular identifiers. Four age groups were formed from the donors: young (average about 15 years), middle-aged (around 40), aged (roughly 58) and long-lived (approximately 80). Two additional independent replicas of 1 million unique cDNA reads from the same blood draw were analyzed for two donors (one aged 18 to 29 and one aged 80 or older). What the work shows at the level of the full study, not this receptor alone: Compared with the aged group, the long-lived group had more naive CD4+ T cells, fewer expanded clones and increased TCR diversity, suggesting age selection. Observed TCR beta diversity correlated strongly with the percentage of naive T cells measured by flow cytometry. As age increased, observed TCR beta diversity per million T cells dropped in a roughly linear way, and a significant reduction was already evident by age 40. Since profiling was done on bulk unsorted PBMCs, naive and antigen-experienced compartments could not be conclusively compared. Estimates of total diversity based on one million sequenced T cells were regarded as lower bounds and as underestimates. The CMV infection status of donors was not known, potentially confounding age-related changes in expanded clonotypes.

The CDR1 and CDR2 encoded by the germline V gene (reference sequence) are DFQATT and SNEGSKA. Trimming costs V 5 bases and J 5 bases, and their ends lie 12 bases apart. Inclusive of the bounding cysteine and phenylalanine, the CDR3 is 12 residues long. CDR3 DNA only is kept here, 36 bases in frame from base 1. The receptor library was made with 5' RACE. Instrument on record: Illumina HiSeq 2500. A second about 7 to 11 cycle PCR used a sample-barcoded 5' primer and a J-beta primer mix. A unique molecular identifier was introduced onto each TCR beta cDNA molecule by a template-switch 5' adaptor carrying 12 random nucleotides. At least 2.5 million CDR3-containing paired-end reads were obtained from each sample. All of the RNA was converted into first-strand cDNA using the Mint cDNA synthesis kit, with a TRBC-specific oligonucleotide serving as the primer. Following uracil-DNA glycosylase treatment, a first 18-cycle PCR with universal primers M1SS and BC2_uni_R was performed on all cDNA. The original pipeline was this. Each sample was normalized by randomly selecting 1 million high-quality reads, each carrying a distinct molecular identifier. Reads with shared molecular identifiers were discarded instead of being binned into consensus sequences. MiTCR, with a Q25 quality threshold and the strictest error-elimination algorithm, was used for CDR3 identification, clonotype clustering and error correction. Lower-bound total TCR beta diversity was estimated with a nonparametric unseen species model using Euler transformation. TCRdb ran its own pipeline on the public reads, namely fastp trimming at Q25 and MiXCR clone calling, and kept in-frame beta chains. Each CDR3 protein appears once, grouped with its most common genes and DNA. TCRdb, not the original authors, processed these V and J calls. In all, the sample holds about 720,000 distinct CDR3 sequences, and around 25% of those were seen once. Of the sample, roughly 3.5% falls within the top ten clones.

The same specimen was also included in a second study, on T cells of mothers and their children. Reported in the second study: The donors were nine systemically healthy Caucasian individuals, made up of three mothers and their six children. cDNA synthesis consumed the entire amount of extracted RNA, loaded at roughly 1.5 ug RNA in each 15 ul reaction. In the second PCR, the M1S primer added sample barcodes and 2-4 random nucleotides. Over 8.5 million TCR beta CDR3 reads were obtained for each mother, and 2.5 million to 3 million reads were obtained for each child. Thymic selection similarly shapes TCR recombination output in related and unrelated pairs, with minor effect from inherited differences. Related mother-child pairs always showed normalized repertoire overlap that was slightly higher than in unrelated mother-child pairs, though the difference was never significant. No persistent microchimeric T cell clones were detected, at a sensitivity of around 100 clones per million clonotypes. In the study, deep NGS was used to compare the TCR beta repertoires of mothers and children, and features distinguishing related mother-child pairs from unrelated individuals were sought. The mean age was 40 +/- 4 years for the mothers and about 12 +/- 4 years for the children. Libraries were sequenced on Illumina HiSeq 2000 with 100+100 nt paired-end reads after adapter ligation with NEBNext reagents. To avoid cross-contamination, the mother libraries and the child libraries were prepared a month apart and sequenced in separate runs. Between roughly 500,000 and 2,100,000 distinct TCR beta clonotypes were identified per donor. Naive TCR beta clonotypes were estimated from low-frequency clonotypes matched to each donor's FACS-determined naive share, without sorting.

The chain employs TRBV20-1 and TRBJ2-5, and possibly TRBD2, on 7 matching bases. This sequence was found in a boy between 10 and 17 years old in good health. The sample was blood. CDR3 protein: CSAPWGGETQYF. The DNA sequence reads TGCAGTGCTCCGTGGGGGGGCGAGACCCAGTACTTC.